This T cell receptor (beta chain) was sequenced for a study of blood T cell repertoires in COVID-19 (dated by TCRdb to the early 2020s). Regarding the research as a whole: Collaborator samples came from the United States, Italy and Spain and covered acute and convalescent phases of COVID-19. The prospective study material was composed of cDNA or gDNA derived from T cells, B-cell-depleted T cells, or PBMCs. The dataset comprised deeply sampled blood TCRbeta repertoires from subjects exposed to, actively infected with, or recovered from COVID-19. The repertoires were made available in a free public database intended to serve as a resource for research on the immune response to SARS-CoV-2. The samples were drawn from the first 160 participants of the ongoing ImmuneRACE study and from about 1,200 subjects provided by 6 global collaborators. A de-identified subject ID, COVID-19 status, age in years and sex were almost always included in the sample metadata. Where HLA class I and class II types were available, the types were taken from metadata supplied by the sample provider, not from assay-based typing. What the work shows at the level of the full study, not this receptor alone: Clinical and demographic metadata were provided uncurated, with the amount varying by source and participant.

Turning to this clone: It has no known antigen specificity. No much larger clone is present one base from it, and per-base qualities are unavailable.

Collaborating institutions collected whole blood in K2EDTA tubes following their own protocols. For TCRbeta analysis, collaborators shipped samples in one of three forms: frozen whole blood, isolated PBMCs, or DNA extracted from either of those sample types. The immunoSEQ Assay, a bias-controlled multiplex PCR, was used to amplify TCRbeta CDR3 regions from genomic DNA. Processing in the source paper ran as follows. The number of nucleated cells in each sample was estimated by amplification of reference gene primers within the assay. To quantify the absolute abundance of each unique TCRbeta CDR3 rearrangement, sequence reads were collapsed and filtered. For each sample, productive Simpson clonality was calculated as the square root of Simpson's diversity index over productive rearrangements. TCRdb provides this immuneACCESS table in a form limited to in-frame rearrangements. Some clones are lacking; in checked studies, under half of them reflect an unresolved V gene, and why the rest are absent is not known. The DNA gave D and trimming, while V, J and clone size come from that table. This sample gives approximately 16,000 clones in total; approximately 88% of them show up just once. Together, the top ten hold roughly 12% of the sample.

Taken from the germline V gene (reference sequence), the CDR1 and CDR2 loops are LNHNV and YYDKDF. V sheds 6 bases and J sheds 6 bases, leaving 6 bases between their ends. The CDR3 has 12 amino acids, counting the end cysteine and phenylalanine. Here the CDR3 DNA is all that survives: 36 bases in frame from base 1. The receptor's source is a human donor in a cohort sampled during active COVID-19. The sample was peripheral blood. The chain is encoded by TRBV15 joined to TRBJ1-6; the D gene lacks a confident call. CDR3 protein: CATRHRNSPLHF. DNA sequence: TGTGCCACCAGACACCGTAATTCACCCCTCCACTTT.